This T cell receptor (beta chain) was observed in a study of T cell repertoires in cytomegalovirus infection. Study context: Recently identified HLA-C-restricted CMV epitopes were among the peptides used. CMV infection together with matching HLA type was indicated by public TCR beta signatures. Regarding the study as a whole: Public TCR beta family frequency separated CMV-and-HLA carriers, including in an independent cohort. What dominated the ex vivo response were HLA-C-restricted CMV-specific TCR beta clonotypes.

A remark on this clonotype: Its antigen is unknown.

TCRdb re-called the reads through MiXCR, storing one row per CDR3 protein. The table records about 920,000 distinct CDR3 sequences, about 33% of them present only once. Germline V gives CDR1 SGHVS, CDR2 FNYEAQ. This CDR3 is 16 amino acids long. Trimming shortened V by 1 base and J by 6 bases, and 18 bases separated the two germline ends. The clonotype was recovered from a human donor in good health (CMV status not recorded). Some clones in this sample may be carry-over from other donors' samples. Here the sequenced sample was cultured CD8+ T cells from PBMCs, taken from culture after CMV antigen stimulation. This chain connects TRBV7-6 to TRBJ1-2, with D possibly being TRBD1 (5 bases). The CDR3 sequence is CASSLGPTAGKDGYTF. DNA of the CDR3: TGTGCCAGCAGCTTAGGTCCCACGGCAGGGAAGGATGGCTACACCTTC.